This passage covers 30 T cell receptor beta chains from one sample sequenced in a study of T cell responses to AZD1222 COVID-19 vaccine (dated by TCRdb to the early 2020s). Library method: the immunoSEQ multiplex PCR assay. Held by TCRdb, this immuneACCESS table contains in-frame sequences only and omits some clones. Under half of the omission traces to an unresolved V gene where checked; the cause of the rest is unknown. The sample table records roughly 140,000 clones; 91% of these occur just once. The top ten clonotypes cover about 5.3% of the sample. According to the study, the label for this sample's time point signals: baseline before first vaccination. This specimen consisted of peripheral blood, obtained on day 0 of AZD1222 vaccination. The receptor source for this set is an adult in good health.

This clone was seen just once. The chain carries TRBV6-5 and TRBJ2-3, with a possible D match to TRBD1 (6 bases). Germline lookup yields CDR1 MNHEY and CDR2 SVGAGI. The CDR3 contains 12 residues. V was pared by 0 bases and J by 8 bases, with 6 bases between. Here the CDR3 reads CASSYSGGTQYF. Written as DNA, the CDR3 is TGTGCCAGCAGTTACTCAGGGGGTACGCAGTATTTT.

The rearrangement links TRBV12-3 or TRBV12-4 to TRBJ1-2; 9 positions agree with TRBD1. This CDR3 has 13 residues. V shed 6 bases and J 8 bases; nucleotides not matched to a gene: 7. CDR3 sequence (DNA): TGTGCCAGCAGCCTCACAGGGGGCGCGGGCTACACCTTC. Encoded protein: CASSLTGGAGYTF.

The genes are TRBV28 and TRBJ1-3, with TRBD1 as a possible D gene (5 bases). CDR3 size: 14 residues. From germline, CDR1 is MDHEN and CDR2 SYDVKM. V was clipped by 2 bases and J by 5 bases, with 10 bases between them. The CDR3 region has the DNA TGTGCCAGCAGTTTAGGGGGAAACAGAAACACCATATATTTT. Translation gives CASSLGGNRNTIYF.

The V call is TRBV15, the J call TRBJ2-7, with 7 bases matching TRBD2. The CDR3 consists of 15 residues. V was clipped by 5 bases and J by 3 bases; unmatched bases: 10. Germline lookup yields CDR1 LNHNV and CDR2 YYDKDF (reference sequence). CDR3 DNA sequence: TGTGCCACCAGCTCCCCAGCGGGACCCGACTACGAGCAGTACTTC. Protein sequence: CATSSPAGPDYEQYF.

The J gene is TRBJ2-5, the V gene TRBV19; D may be TRBD2 (5 bases). The germline gives CDR1 LNHDA, CDR2 SQIVND (reference sequence). The CDR3 is 11 amino acids. The V end was cut by 4 bases, the J end by 9 bases, with 9 bases between. DNA for the CDR3: TGTGCCAGTAGTACCAAGAGGGCCCAGTACTTC. It is translated as CASSTKRAQYF.

The CDR3 sequence: CASSPNGIAGELFF. The CDR3 DNA sequence: TGTGCCAGCAGCCCTAACGGTATCGCCGGGGAGCTGTTTTTT. The chain joins TRBV5-4 to TRBJ2-2; D remains unclear. This CDR3 is 14 amino acids long. The germline V and J ends were trimmed by 4 bases and 6 bases, with 13 bases remaining between them. Germline V CDR1 and CDR2: SGHNT, YYREEE (reference sequence).

CDR3 bases: TGTGCCAGCAAAATTAATAGGGACCAAGAGACCCAGTACTTC. Translation gives CASKINRDQETQYF. The gene calls are TRBV28 and TRBJ2-5; D remains ambiguous. Trimming took off 7 bases at V and 0 bases at J, with 12 bases between the two ends. The CDR3 has 14 amino acids. The germline CDR1 and CDR2 sequences are MDHEN and SYDVKM.

The chain carries TRBV6-1 and TRBJ2-1, with 7 bases aligning to TRBD1. This CDR3 contains 15 residues. Trimming cost V 3 bases and J 3 bases; bases outside gene matches: 5. Germline CDR1 MNHNS, CDR2 SASEGT. CDR3 in amino acids: CASSDPGQSYNEQFF. DNA for the CDR3: TGTGCCAGCAGTGACCCGGGACAGAGCTACAATGAGCAGTTCTTC.

This clone showed up just once. The gene calls are TRBV19 and TRBJ2-3, with D possibly matching TRBD1 (6 bases). CDR1 is LNHDA, CDR2 SQIVND, per germline (reference sequence). The V and J ends lost 6 bases and 1 base respectively, with 17 bases between them. The CDR3 consists of 16 residues. The CDR3 DNA sequence: TGTGCCAGTAGCCTGACCTACAGGGTGGGCACAGATACGCAGTATTTT. Protein: CASSLTYRVGTDTQYF.

V and J are TRBV7-3 and TRBJ1-1, with no clear D. The CDR3 runs to 13 residues. V lost 1 base, J lost 0 bases, and 3 bases lay in between. Germline-derived CDR1 and CDR2 are SGHTA and FQGTGA. The CDR3 spells CASSLSLNTEAFF. CDR3 DNA: TGTGCCAGCAGCTTAAGTTTGAACACTGAAGCTTTCTTT. Looking up the rest from reference TRBV7-3 and TRBJ1-1 gives the full variable domain: GAGVSQTPSNKVTEKGKYVELRCDPISGHTALYWYRQSLGQGPEFLIYFQGTGAADDSGLPNDRFFAVRPEGSVSTLKIQRTERGDSAVYLCASSLSLNTEAFFGQGTRLTVV.

The CDR3 bases are TGCAGTGCTAGTGTTCGAAACACTGAAGCTTTCTTT. It encodes CSASVRNTEAFF. The genes are TRBV20-1 and TRBJ1-1, with D hard to call. CDR3 length: 12 amino acids. Germline V gene data show CDR1 as DFQATT and CDR2 as SNEGSKA (reference sequence). Trimming took 3 bases from V and 2 from J, leaving 7 bases between them.

This chain joins TRBV18 and TRBJ1-1; possibly TRBD1 for D (6 bases). The CDR3 has 15 residues. The V gene's germline CDR1 is KGHSH and CDR2 LQKENI. V was cut by 2 bases and J by 10 bases, with 20 bases left in between. CDR3 nucleotide sequence: TGTGCCAGCTCACCAAAAGGCGAGGGGGTGTTCGTAGCTTTCTTT. Protein sequence: CASSPKGEGVFVAFF. Filled out from reference TRBV18 and TRBJ1-1, the complete variable domain reads NAGVMQNPRHLVRRRGQEARLRCSPMKGHSHVYWYRQLPEEGLKFMVYLQKENIIDESGMPKERFSAEFPKEGPSILRIQQVVRGDSAAYFCASSPKGEGVFVAFFGQGTRLTVV.

The genes are TRBV3-1 (or the pseudogene TRBV3-2) and TRBJ2-3; a weak D match, TRBD2 (6 bases). V was cut by 5 bases and J by 0 bases, with 12 bases left in between. The CDR3 sequence is 15 residues long. From germline, CDR1 is LGHDT and CDR2 YNNKEL (reference sequence). The CDR3 loop reads CASSGPGESTDTQYF. DNA of the CDR3: TGTGCCAGCAGCGGTCCGGGAGAGAGCACAGATACGCAGTATTTT.

This clone has just one count. The chain has TRBV19 and TRBJ1-1; a weak D match, TRBD1 (5 bases). The CDR3 is 15 amino acids. V was pared by 3 bases and J by 0 bases, with 11 bases between. Germline V lookup: CDR1 LNHDA, CDR2 SQIVND (reference sequence). The CDR3 spells CASSMWGRLNTEAFF. The DNA for the CDR3 is TGTGCCAGTAGTATGTGGGGACGGTTGAACACTGAAGCTTTCTTT.

This chain joins TRBV28 and TRBJ2-7, with D possibly TRBD2 on 5 matching bases. V was pared by 6 bases and J by 3 bases, with 6 bases between. CDR1 is MDHEN, CDR2 SYDVKM, per germline. The CDR3 spans 11 residues. CDR3: CASRLDYEQYF. The CDR3 coding sequence is TGTGCCAGCAGACTAGACTACGAGCAGTACTTC.

The chain uses TRBV3-1 (or the pseudogene TRBV3-2) and TRBJ2-5; 9 positions match TRBD1. The CDR3 runs to 15 residues. CDR1 is LGHDT and CDR2 is YNNKEL in the germline V gene (reference sequence). V shed 4 bases, J shed 0 bases, and the junction held 3 bases outside the gene matches. This CDR3 reads CASSPGQGHQETQYF. The CDR3 DNA reads as TGTGCCAGCAGCCCGGGACAGGGCCACCAAGAGACCCAGTACTTC.

The J gene is TRBJ2-1, the V gene TRBV9, with TRBD1 matching 9 bases. Losses at the gene ends were 3 bases for V and 3 bases for J; bases not matched to a gene: 4. CDR3 size: 15 residues. Germline V gene lookup returns CDR1 SGDLS and CDR2 YYNGEE. CDR3 amino acids: CASSARQGGYNEQFF. DNA for the CDR3: TGTGCCAGCAGCGCCAGACAGGGGGGCTACAATGAGCAGTTCTTC.

The V gene is TRBV5-4, the J gene TRBJ2-7; 9 bases map to TRBD2. J was trimmed by 2 bases and V by 3 bases; bases with no gene match: 3. CDR1 and CDR2 from the germline V gene are SGHNT and YYREEE (reference sequence). The CDR3 length is 14 residues. The CDR3 reads CASSYGTSPYEQYF. The CDR3 DNA sequence: TGTGCCAGCAGCTACGGGACTAGCCCCTACGAGCAGTACTTC.

This sequence joins TRBV4-1 and TRBJ1-2; 9 nucleotides align to TRBD1. Germline lookup yields CDR1 MGHRA and CDR2 YSYEKL. Trimming cost V 4 bases and J 6 bases; bases outside gene matches: 6. The CDR3 has 14 residues. CDR3 region: CASSLTGGSNGYTF. The CDR3 DNA is TGCGCCAGCAGCCTTACAGGGGGCTCGAATGGCTACACCTTC.

The chain uses TRBV3-1 (or the pseudogene TRBV3-2) and TRBJ2-3; 13 bases map to TRBD2. The germline CDR1 and CDR2 sequences are LGHDT and YNNKEL (reference sequence). J lost 0 bases, V lost 5 bases, and 8 bases had no gene match. The CDR3 runs to 18 residues. The CDR3 loop reads CASSGGLAGYASTDTQYF. The CDR3 DNA reads as TGTGCCAGCAGCGGGGGACTAGCGGGGTACGCGAGCACAGATACGCAGTATTTT.

The genes are TRBV5-8 and TRBJ1-2; D uncertain. The CDR3 length is 17 residues. The germline gives CDR1 SGHTS, CDR2 YDEGEE. V was clipped by 4 bases and J by 4 bases, with 23 bases between them. CDR3 sequence (DNA): TGTGCCAGCAGCCGATATACCGGACGGTCCCCTTCCTATGGCTACACCTTC. This sequence encodes CASSRYTGRSPSYGYTF.

The chain is built from TRBV4-3 and TRBJ2-7, with 11 bases matching TRBD2. Looked up from germline, CDR1 is LGHNA and CDR2 is YSLEER. There are 16 residues in the CDR3. With V trimmed by 3 bases and J by 0 bases, 4 bases remained unmatched. Here the CDR3 DNA reads TGCGCCAGCAGCCACACCGGGACTAGCGGCTCCTACGAGCAGTACTTC. As protein: CASSHTGTSGSYEQYF.

This chain links TRBV4-2 with TRBJ1-3; D might be TRBD1 (5 bases). Trimming removed 1 base at V and 4 bases at J, with 8 bases between. The CDR3 contains 14 residues. Germline CDR1 is LGHNA and CDR2 is YNFKEQ. The CDR3 bases are TGTGCCAGCAGCCAAGGGGGACTCGGAAACACCATATATTTT. Translating it yields CASSQGGLGNTIYF.

This clone was counted a single time. V and J are TRBV18 and TRBJ2-2, with 9 nucleotides matching TRBD2. With V trimmed by 3 bases and J by 1 base, 6 bases remained unmatched. In germline, CDR1 is KGHSH, CDR2 LQKENI. The CDR3 is 17 residues long. The CDR3 loop reads CASSPDLAGLNTGELFF. The CDR3 DNA is TGTGCCAGCTCACCGGACCTAGCGGGACTGAACACCGGGGAGCTGTTTTTT.

The chain links TRBV2 to TRBJ1-5; TRBD1 matches 7 bases. V was clipped by 6 bases and J by 1 base; unmatched bases: 6. Germline lookup yields CDR1 SNHLY and CDR2 FYNNEI. The CDR3 extends over 15 amino acids. For the CDR3, the DNA is TGTGCCAGCAGGGCGTCAGGGGGAAGCAATCAGCCCCAGCATTTT. Protein sequence: CASRASGGSNQPQHF.

This sequence joins TRBV5-5 and TRBJ2-7, with D possibly matching TRBD2 (5 bases). V was cut by 4 bases and J by 2 bases, with 16 bases left in between. In germline, CDR1 is SGHKS, CDR2 YYEKEE (reference sequence). The CDR3 runs to 15 residues. The CDR3 DNA is TGTGCCAGCAGCCCCTCGGGTAGCGAGCCCTACGAGCAGTACTTC. Translated: CASSPSGSEPYEQYF. Drawing the rest from reference TRBV5-5 and TRBJ2-7, the complete variable domain is DAGVTQSPTHLIKTRGQQVTLRCSPISGHKSVSWYQQVLGQGPQFIFQYYEKEERGRGNFPDRFSARQFPNYSSELNVNALLLGDSALYLCASSPSGSEPYEQYFGPGTRLTVT.

CDR3 in DNA: TGTGCCAGCTCACCAACAGGGAACCCAGATACGCAGTATTTT. It codes for CASSPTGNPDTQYF. The chain employs TRBV18 and TRBJ2-3; perhaps TRBD1 as D (6 bases). Germline V gene sequence: CDR1 KGHSH, CDR2 LQKENI. This CDR3 is built from 14 residues. The V gene lost 2 bases and the J gene lost 4 bases, with 10 bases spanning the gap.

This clone was counted once. The genes are TRBV7-2 and TRBJ2-4, with TRBD2 identical over 7 bases. This CDR3 spans 17 amino acids. V shed 0 bases and J 0 bases; nucleotides not matched to a gene: 5. Looked up from germline, CDR1 is SGHTA and CDR2 is FQGNSA. The CDR3 nucleotides read TGTGCCAGCAGCTTAGCGGGAATAGCGGGAGCCAAAAACATTCAGTACTTC. This encodes CASSLAGIAGAKNIQYF.

The V call is TRBV3-1 (or the pseudogene TRBV3-2), the J call TRBJ2-3, with 9 positions matching TRBD2. The CDR3 runs to 20 residues. Germline V gives CDR1 LGHDT, CDR2 YNNKEL (reference sequence). The V segment lost 2 bases and the J segment 4 bases; nucleotides outside the gene matches: 19. The CDR3 nucleotides are TGTGCCAGCAGCCAATGGGGGCACAGGGCTAGCGGGATTCTGTCAGATACGCAGTATTTT. As protein: CASSQWGHRASGILSDTQYF.

This clone was seen only once. V and J are TRBV3-1 (or the pseudogene TRBV3-2) and TRBJ2-7; no firm D call. Trimming left V 1 base short and J 0 bases short, with 7 bases between. CDR3 length equals 14 residues. Germline V CDR1 and CDR2: LGHDT, YNNKEL (reference sequence). CDR3 sequence: CASSQVSSSYEQYF. Here the CDR3 DNA reads TGTGCCAGCAGCCAAGTGTCCAGCTCCTACGAGCAGTACTTC.